This T cell receptor (beta chain) was found in a study of T-cell reconstitution after alpha-beta-depleted transplantation in children. At least ten counts were recorded for this clonotype. The CDR3 totals 17 residues. V was pared by 3 bases and J by 3 bases, with 11 bases of the junction left unmatched. The germline V gene has CDR1 SGHTA and CDR2 FQGNSA. During its preparation, the TCRbeta library received unique molecular identifiers. TCRdb redid the calling of the PCR reads with MiXCR, one entry per CDR3 protein. The data hold hundreds of thousands of distinct CDR3 sequences, with 10% to 15% observed a single time.

The origin of this receptor is a male patient younger than 18 who had a stem cell transplant for acute myeloid leukemia, so the T cells may come from the graft donor. The source was PBMCs, mostly from graft donor cells, collected 360 days after TCRalphabeta/CD19-depleted stem cell transplant. V and J are TRBV7-2 and TRBJ2-4, with 7 bases identical to TRBD1. CDR3: CASSFTTGMLGKNIQYF. The CDR3 region has the DNA TGTGCCAGCAGCTTTACGACAGGGATGTTAGGCAAAAACATTCAGTACTTC.